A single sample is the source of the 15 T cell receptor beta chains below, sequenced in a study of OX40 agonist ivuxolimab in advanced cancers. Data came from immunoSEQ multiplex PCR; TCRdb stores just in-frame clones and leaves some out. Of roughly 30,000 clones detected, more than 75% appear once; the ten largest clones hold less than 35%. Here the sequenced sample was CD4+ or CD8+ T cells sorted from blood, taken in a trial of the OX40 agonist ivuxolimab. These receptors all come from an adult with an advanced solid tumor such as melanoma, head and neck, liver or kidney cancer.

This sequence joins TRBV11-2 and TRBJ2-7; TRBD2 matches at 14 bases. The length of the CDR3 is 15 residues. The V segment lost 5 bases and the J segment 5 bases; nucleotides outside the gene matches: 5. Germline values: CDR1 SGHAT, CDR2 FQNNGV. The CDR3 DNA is TGTGCCAGCAGCCCCGGACTAGCGGGGGGCCACGAGCAGTACTTC. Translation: CASSPGLAGGHEQYF. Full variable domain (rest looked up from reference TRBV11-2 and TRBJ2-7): EAGVAQSPRYKIIEKRQSVAFWCNPISGHATLYWYQQILGQGPKLLIQFQNNGVVDDSQLPKDRFSAERLKGVDSTLKIQPAKLEDSAVYLCASSPGLAGGHEQYFGPGTRLTVT.

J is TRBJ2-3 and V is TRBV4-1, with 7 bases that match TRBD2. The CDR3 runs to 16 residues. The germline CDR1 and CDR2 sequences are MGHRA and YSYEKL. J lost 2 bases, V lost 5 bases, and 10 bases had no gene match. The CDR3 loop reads CASSSRAGPNTDTQYF. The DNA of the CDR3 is TGCGCCAGCAGCTCGAGAGCGGGGCCCAACACAGATACGCAGTATTTT.

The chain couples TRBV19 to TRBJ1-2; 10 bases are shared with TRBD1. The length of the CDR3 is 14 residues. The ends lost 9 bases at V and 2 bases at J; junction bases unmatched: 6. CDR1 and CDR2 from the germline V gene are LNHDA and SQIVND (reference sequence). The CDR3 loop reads CARDRGSSNYGYTF. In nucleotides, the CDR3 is TGTGCCAGGGACAGGGGGTCCTCCAACTATGGCTACACCTTC.

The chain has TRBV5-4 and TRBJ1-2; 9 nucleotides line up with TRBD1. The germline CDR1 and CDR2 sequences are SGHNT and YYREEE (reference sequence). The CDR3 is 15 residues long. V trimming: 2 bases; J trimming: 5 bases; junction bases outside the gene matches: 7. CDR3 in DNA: TGTGCCAGCAGCTTACAGGGGGCGCAAGCGTATGGCTACACCTTC. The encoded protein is CASSLQGAQAYGYTF.

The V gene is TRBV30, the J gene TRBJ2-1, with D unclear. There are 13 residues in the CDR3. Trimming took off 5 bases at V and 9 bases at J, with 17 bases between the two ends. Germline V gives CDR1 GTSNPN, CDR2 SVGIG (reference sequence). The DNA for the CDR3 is TGTGCCTGGGGCTCCGACTCGCTCGGTGAGCAGTTCTTC. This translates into CAWGSDSLGEQFF. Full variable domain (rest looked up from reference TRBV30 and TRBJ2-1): SQTIHQWPATLVQPVGSPLSLECTVEGTSNPNLYWYRQAAGRGLQLLFYSVGIGQISSEVPQNLSASRPQDRQFILSSKKLLLSDSGFYLCAWGSDSLGEQFFGPGTRLTVL.

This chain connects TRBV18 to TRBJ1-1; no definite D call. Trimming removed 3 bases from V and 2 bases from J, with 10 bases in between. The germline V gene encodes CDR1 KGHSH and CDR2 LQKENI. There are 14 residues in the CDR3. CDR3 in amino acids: CASSPEVINTEAFF. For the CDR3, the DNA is TGTGCCAGCTCACCGGAGGTAATCAACACTGAAGCTTTCTTT.

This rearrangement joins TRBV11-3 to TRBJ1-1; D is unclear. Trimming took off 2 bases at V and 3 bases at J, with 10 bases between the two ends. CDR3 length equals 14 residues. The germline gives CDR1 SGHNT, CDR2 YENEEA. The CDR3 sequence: CASSLYGGDTEAFF. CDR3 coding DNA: TGTGCCAGCAGCTTATACGGCGGAGACACTGAAGCTTTCTTT.

The CDR3: CASRNRGRRAGELFF. CDR3 coding DNA: TGTGCCAGCAGGAACAGGGGTAGGAGGGCCGGGGAGCTGTTTTTT. This chain joins TRBV2 and TRBJ2-2; the D gene is possibly TRBD1 (7 bases). Germline CDR1 reads SNHLY; CDR2 reads FYNNEI. V was cut by 6 bases and J by 6 bases, with 17 bases left in between. The CDR3 has 15 amino acids.

DNA of the CDR3: TGTGCCAGCAGTGGGGACAGTGGACGATATAATTCACCCCTCCACTTT. It encodes CASSGDSGRYNSPLHF. This rearrangement joins TRBV2 to TRBJ1-6, with 7 bases identical to TRBD1. Germline V gene lookup returns CDR1 SNHLY and CDR2 FYNNEI. After removal of 4 bases from V and 4 bases from J, the junction contained 7 bases not matched to a gene. CDR3 length: 16 residues.

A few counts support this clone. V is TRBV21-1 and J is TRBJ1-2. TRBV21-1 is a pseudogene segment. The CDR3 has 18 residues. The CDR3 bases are TGTGCCAGCAGCAAGAAAACCGGGACAGTTAAACTAGCGGGGGGCTACACCTTC. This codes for CASSKKTGTVKLAGGYTF.

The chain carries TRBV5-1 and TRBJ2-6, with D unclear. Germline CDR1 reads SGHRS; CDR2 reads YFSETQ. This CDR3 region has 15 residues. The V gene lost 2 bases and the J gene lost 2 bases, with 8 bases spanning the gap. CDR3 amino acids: CASSLDWAGANVLTF. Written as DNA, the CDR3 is TGCGCCAGCAGCTTAGACTGGGCTGGGGCCAACGTCCTGACTTTC.

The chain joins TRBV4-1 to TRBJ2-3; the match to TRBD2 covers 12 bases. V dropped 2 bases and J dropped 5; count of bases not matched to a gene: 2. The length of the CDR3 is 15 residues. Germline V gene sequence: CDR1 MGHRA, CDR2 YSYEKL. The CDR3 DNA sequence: TGCGCCAGCAGCCAACTAGCGGGGGGGCGAGATACGCAGTATTTT. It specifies CASSQLAGGRDTQYF.

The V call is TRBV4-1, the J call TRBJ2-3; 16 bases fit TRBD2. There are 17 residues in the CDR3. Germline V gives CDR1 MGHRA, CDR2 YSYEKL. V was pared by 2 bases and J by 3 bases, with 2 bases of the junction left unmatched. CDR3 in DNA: TGCGCCAGCAGCCAATGGGGACTAGCGGGGGGGACAGATACGCAGTATTTT. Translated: CASSQWGLAGGTDTQYF.

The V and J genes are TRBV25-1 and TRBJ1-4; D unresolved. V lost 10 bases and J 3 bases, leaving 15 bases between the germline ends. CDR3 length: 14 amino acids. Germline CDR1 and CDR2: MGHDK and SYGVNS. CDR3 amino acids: CATAGRFANEKLFF. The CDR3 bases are TGTGCCACCGCTGGCAGGTTTGCTAATGAAAAACTGTTTTTT.

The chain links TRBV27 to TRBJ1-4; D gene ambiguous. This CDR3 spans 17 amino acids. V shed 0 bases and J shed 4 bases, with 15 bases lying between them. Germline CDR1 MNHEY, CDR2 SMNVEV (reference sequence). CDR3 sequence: CASSLSNVVGFNEKLFF. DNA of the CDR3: TGTGCCAGCAGTTTATCTAATGTTGTCGGTTTTAATGAAAAACTGTTTTTT. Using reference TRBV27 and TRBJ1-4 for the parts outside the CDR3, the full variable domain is EAQVTQNPRYLITVTGKKLTVTCSQNMNHEYMSWYRQDPGLGLRQIYYSMNVEVTDKGDVPEGYKVSRKEKRNFPLILESPSPNQTSLYFCASSLSNVVGFNEKLFFGSGTQLSVL.